A selection of T cell receptor beta chains follows, all from one sample in a study of cytomegalovirus exposure and HLA in healthy donors. Clones were read by immunoSEQ multiplex PCR, and TCRdb kept only the in-frame ones, dropping some. Here the sample spans about 200,000 clones, about 75% being singletons. The sample comprised PBMCs. All receptors derive from a man aged 18 to 29 in good health and CMV-seronegative. The CDR3 runs from the conserved cysteine through the conserved F or W. A D gene is named only where the DNA matches it firmly. Rows give clone size only sometimes, using once, few, many, or a class for an expanded clone.

v_call: TRBV18; j_call: TRBJ2-7; clone_size: NA; d_call: NA; cdr3_nt: TGTGCCAGCTCACCAGGTCAGGATTTCTCCTACGAGCAGTACTTC; cdr3_aa: CASSPGQDFSYEQYF
v_call: TRBV6-5; j_call: TRBJ1-2; clone_size: NA; d_call: NA; cdr3_nt: TGTGCCAGCAGTGCTACAGGTCCAAACTATGGCTACACCTTC; cdr3_aa: CASSATGPNYGYTF
v_call: TRBV15; j_call: TRBJ2-7; clone_size: NA; d_call: NA; cdr3_nt: TGTGCCACCAGCAGAGATGAGGGCAGCTACGAGCAGTACTTC; cdr3_aa: CATSRDEGSYEQYF
v_call: TRBV27; j_call: TRBJ2-3; clone_size: NA; d_call: NA; cdr3_nt: TGTGCCAGCAGGGAAAAACTTAGCTTAGGCACAGATACGCAGTATTTT; cdr3_aa: CASREKLSLGTDTQYF
v_call: TRBV6-5; j_call: TRBJ1-1; clone_size: few; d_call: NA; cdr3_nt: TGTGCCAGCAGCCAGGGGAACACTGAAGCTTTCTTT; cdr3_aa: CASSQGNTEAFF
v_call: TRBV6-6; j_call: TRBJ2-1; clone_size: few; d_call: TRBD2; cdr3_nt: TGTGCCAGCAAACTAGCGGGCATCAATGAGCAGTTCTTC; cdr3_aa: CASKLAGINEQFF
v_call: TRBV5-1; j_call: TRBJ2-5; clone_size: NA; d_call: TRBD2; cdr3_nt: TGCGCCAGCAGCTTGGATGGGGACGGGGGGGAGACCCAGTACTTC; cdr3_aa: CASSLDGDGGETQYF
v_call: TRBV6-5; j_call: TRBJ2-7; clone_size: NA; d_call: NA; cdr3_nt: TGTGCCAGCAGTTACGGGCAGGGGACATGGGAGCAGTACTTC; cdr3_aa: CASSYGQGTWEQYF
v_call: TRBV5-1; j_call: TRBJ1-6; clone_size: NA; d_call: TRBD1; cdr3_nt: TGCGCCAGCAGCGTCGACAGGGGGAATTCACCCCTCCACTTT; cdr3_aa: CASSVDRGNSPLHF
v_call: TRBV11-2; j_call: TRBJ1-4; clone_size: NA; d_call: NA; cdr3_nt: TGTGCCAGCAGCTGGACAGACGGTGAAAAACTGTTTTTT; cdr3_aa: CASSWTDGEKLFF
v_call: TRBV2; j_call: TRBJ1-5; clone_size: NA; d_call: NA; cdr3_nt: TGTGCCAGCAGCCATCGGTTGCGCGGGCGCAATCAGCCCCAGCATTTT; cdr3_aa: CASSHRLRGRNQPQHF
v_call: TRBV5-1; j_call: TRBJ1-5; clone_size: NA; d_call: NA; cdr3_nt: TGCGCCAGCAGCTTGGCCCCAGGGGCGGGTGGTCAGCCCCAGCATTTT; cdr3_aa: CASSLAPGAGGQPQHF
v_call: TRBV5-1; j_call: TRBJ2-1; clone_size: NA; d_call: TRBD1; cdr3_nt: TGCGCCAGCAGCATGGCGGTGAGACAGGGGGCCAATGAGCAGTTCTTC; cdr3_aa: CASSMAVRQGANEQFF
v_call: TRBV28; j_call: TRBJ2-1; clone_size: NA; d_call: TRBD2; cdr3_nt: TGTGCCAGCAGGGATAGCGGGAGGACCTACAATGAGCAGTTCTTC; cdr3_aa: CASRDSGRTYNEQFF
v_call: TRBV7-9; j_call: TRBJ2-3; clone_size: NA; d_call: NA; cdr3_nt: TGTGCCAGCAGCTTATCCGCAGATACGCAGTATTTT; cdr3_aa: CASSLSADTQYF